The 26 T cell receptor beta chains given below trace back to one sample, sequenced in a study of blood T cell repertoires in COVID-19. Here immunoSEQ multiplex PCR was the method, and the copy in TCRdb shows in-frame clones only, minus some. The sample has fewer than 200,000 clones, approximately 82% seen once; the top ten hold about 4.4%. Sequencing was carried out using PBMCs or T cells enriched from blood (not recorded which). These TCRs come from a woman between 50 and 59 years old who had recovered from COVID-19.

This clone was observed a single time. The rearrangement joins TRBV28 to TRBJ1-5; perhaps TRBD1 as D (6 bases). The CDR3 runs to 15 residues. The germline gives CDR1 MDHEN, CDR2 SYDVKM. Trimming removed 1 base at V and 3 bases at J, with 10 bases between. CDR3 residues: CASSLSQGPNQPQHF. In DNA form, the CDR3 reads TGTGCCAGCAGTTTATCACAGGGCCCCAATCAGCCCCAGCATTTT.

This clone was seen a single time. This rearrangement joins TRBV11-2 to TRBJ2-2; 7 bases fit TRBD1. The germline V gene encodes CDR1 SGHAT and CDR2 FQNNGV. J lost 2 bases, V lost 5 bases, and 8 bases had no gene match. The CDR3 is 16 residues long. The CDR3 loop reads CASSPRTGHNTGELFF. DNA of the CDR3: TGTGCCAGCAGCCCGCGGACAGGACACAACACCGGGGAGCTGTTTTTT.

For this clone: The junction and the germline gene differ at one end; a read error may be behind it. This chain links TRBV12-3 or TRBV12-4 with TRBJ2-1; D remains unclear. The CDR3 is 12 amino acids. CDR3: CASSLAGRPEIF. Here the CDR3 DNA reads TGTGCCAGCAGTTTAGCAGGTAGGCCGGAGATCTTC.

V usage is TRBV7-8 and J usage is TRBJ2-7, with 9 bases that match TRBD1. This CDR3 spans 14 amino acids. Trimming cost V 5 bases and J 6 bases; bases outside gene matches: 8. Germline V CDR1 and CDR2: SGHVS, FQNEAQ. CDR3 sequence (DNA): TGTGCCAGCAGCGAAGTACAGGGGGCCTCCGAGCAGTACGTC. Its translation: CASSEVQGASEQYV.

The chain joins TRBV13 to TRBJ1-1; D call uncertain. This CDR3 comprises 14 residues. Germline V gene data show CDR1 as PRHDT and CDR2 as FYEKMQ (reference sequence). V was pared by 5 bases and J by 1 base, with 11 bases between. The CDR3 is CASSLAEWNTEAFF. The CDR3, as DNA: TGTGCCAGCAGCCTCGCGGAATGGAACACTGAAGCTTTCTTT.

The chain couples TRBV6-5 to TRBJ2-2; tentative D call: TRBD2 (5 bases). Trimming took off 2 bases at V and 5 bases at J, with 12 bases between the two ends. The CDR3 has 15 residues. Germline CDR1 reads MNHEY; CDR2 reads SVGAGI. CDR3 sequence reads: CASSYEGSGTGELFF. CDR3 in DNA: TGTGCCAGCAGTTACGAGGGCTCGGGGACCGGGGAGCTGTTTTTT.

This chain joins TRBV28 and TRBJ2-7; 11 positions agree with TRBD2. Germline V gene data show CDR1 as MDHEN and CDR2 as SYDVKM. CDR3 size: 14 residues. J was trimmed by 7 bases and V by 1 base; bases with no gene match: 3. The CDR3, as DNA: TGTGCCAGCAGTTTATTAGCGGGGGGGAAGGAGCAGTACGTC. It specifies CASSLLAGGKEQYV.

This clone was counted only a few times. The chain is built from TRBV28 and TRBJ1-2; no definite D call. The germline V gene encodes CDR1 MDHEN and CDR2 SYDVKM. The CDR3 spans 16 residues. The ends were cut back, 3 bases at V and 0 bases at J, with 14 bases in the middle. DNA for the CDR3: TGTGCCAGCAGTTTGTCTTTGAACAGAGCTAACTATGGCTACACCTTC. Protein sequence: CASSLSLNRANYGYTF.

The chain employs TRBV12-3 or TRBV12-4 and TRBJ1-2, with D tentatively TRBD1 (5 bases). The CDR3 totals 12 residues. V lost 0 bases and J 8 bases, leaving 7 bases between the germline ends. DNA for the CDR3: TGTGCCAGCAGTTTAGCATCAGGGGGCTACACCTTC. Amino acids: CASSLASGGYTF.

The CDR3 spells CASSWVPGGPYEQFF. In nucleotides, the CDR3 is TGTGCCAGCAGCTGGGTTCCGGGGGGGCCCTATGAGCAGTTCTTC. The rearrangement uses TRBV6-5 and TRBJ2-1; the match to TRBD2 covers 8 bases. The germline V gene encodes CDR1 MNHEY and CDR2 SVGAGI. The J segment lost 8 bases and the V segment lost 6 bases, leaving 12 bases of the junction unmatched. The CDR3 extends over 15 amino acids.

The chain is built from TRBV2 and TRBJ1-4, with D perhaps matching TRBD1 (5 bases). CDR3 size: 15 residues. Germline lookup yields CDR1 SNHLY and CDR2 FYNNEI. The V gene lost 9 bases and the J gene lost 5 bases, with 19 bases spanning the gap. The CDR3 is CASLGPGLRNEKLFF. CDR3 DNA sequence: TGTGCCAGTCTGGGACCGGGACTGAGAAATGAAAAACTGTTTTTT.

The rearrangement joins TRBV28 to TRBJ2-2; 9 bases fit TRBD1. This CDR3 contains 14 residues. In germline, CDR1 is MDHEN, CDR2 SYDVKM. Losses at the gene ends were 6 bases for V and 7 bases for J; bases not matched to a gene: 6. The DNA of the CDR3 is TGTGCCAGCAGAGGACAGGGGTTCGGCGGGGAGCTGTTTTTT. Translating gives CASRGQGFGGELFF.

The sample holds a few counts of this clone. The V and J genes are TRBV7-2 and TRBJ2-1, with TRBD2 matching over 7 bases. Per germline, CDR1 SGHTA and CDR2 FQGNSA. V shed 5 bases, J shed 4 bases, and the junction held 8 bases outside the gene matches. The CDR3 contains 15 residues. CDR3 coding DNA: TGTGCCAGCAGCCCCCAAACCGGGGGGTACAATGAGCAGTTCTTC. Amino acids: CASSPQTGGYNEQFF.

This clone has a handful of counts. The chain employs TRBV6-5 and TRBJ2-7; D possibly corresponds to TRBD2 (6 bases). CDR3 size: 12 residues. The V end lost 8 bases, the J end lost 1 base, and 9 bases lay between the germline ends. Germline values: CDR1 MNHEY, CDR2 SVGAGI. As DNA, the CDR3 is TGTGCCAGCCGGGACTCTTCCTACGAGCAGTACGTC. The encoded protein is CASRDSSYEQYV.

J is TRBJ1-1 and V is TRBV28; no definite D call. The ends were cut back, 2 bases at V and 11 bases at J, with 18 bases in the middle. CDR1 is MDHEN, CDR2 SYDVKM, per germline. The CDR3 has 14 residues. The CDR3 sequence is CASSLNFGQNTAFF. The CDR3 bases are TGTGCCAGCAGTTTAAATTTTGGGCAAAACACGGCTTTCTTT.

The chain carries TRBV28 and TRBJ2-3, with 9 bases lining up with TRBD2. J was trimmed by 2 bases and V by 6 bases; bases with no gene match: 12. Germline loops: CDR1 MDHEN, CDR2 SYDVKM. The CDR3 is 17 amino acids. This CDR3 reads CASSHDRASGVTDTQYF. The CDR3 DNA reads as TGTGCCAGCAGCCACGACAGGGCTAGCGGGGTCACAGATACGCAGTATTTT. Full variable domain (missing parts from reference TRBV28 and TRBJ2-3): DVKVTQSSRYLVKRTGEKVFLECVQDMDHENMFWYRQDPGLGLRLIYFSYDVKMKEKGDIPEGYSVSREKKERFSLILESASTNQTSMYLCASSHDRASGVTDTQYFGPGTRLTVL.

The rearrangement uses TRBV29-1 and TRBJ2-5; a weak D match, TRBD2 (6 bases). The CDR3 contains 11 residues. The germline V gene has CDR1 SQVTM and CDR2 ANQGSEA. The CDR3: CSGGTFETQYF. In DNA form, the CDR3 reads TGCAGTGGAGGGACGTTTGAGACCCAGTACTTC.

The CDR3 coding sequence is TGCAGTGCTAGTGGGGATAGAGGGGGGGGAAATCAGCCCCAGCATTTT. Its protein is CSASGDRGGGNQPQHF. The rearrangement links TRBV20-1 to TRBJ1-5, with a tentative D call TRBD1 (6 bases). Germline loops: CDR1 DFQATT, CDR2 SNEGSKA (reference sequence). The germline V and J ends were trimmed by 3 bases and 4 bases, with 19 bases remaining between them. The CDR3 is made up of 16 amino acids.

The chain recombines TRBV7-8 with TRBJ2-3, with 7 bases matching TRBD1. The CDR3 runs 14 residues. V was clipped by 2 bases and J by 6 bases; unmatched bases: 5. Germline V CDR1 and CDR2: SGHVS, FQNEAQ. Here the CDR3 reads CASSLSHRGDTQYF. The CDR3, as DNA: TGTGCCAGCAGCTTATCACACAGGGGCGATACGCAGTATTTT.

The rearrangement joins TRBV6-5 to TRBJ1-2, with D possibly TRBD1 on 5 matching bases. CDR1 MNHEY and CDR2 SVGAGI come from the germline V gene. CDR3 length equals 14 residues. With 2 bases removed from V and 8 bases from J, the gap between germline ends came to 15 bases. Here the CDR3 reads CASSYAPGLLGYTF. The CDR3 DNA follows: TGTGCCAGCAGTTACGCTCCGGGACTTCTAGGCTACACCTTC.

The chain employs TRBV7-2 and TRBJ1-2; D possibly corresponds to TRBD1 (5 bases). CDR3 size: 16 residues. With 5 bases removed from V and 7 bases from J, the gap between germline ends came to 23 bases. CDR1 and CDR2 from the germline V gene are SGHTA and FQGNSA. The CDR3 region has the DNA TGTGCCAGCAGCCAAGACACAACAAAGGGACTGTTTGGCTACACCTTC. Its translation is CASSQDTTKGLFGYTF. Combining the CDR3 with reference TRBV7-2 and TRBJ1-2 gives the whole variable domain GAGVSQSPSNKVTEKGKDVELRCDPISGHTALYWYRQSLGQGLEFLIYFQGNSAPDKSGLPSDRFSAERTGGSVSTLTIQRTQQEDSAVYLCASSQDTTKGLFGYTFGSGTRLTVV.

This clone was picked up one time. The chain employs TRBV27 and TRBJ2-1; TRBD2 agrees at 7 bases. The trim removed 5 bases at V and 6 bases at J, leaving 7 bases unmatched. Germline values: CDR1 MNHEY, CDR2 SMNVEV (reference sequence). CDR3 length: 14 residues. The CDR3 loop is CASSRGRAPNEQFF. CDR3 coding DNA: TGTGCCAGCAGTCGAGGGAGGGCTCCCAATGAGCAGTTCTTC.

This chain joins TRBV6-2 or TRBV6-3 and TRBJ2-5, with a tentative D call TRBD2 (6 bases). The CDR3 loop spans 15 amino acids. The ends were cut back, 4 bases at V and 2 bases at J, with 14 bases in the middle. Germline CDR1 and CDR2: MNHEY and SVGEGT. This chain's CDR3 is CASSSEGLGQETQYF. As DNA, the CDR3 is TGTGCCAGCAGTTCTGAGGGACTGGGGCAAGAGACCCAGTACTTC.

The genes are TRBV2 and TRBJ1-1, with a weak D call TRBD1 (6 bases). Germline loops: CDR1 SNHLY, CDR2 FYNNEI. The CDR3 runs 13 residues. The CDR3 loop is CATGAGAYTEAFF. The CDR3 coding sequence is TGTGCAACTGGTGCGGGGGCTTACACTGAAGCTTTCTTT. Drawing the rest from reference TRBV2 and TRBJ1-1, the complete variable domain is EPEVTQTPSHQVTQMGQEVILRCVPISNHLYFYWYRQILGQKVEFLVSFYNNEISEKSEIFDDQFSVERPDGSNFTLKIRSTKLEDSAMYFCATGAGAYTEAFFGQGTRLTVV.

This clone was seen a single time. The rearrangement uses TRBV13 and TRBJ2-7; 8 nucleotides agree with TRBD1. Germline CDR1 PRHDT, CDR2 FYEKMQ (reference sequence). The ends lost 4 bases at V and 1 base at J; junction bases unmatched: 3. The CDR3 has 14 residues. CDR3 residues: CASSSRTGSYEQYV. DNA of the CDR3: TGTGCCAGCAGCTCCAGGACAGGGTCCTACGAGCAGTACGTC.

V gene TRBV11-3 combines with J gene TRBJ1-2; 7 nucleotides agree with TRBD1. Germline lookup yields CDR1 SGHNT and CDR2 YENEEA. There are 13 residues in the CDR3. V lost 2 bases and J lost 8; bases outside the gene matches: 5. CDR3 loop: CASSLTGVIGYTF. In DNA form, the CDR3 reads TGTGCCAGCAGCTTAACAGGGGTAATCGGCTACACCTTC. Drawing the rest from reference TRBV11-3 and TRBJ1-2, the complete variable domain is EAGVVQSPRYKIIEKKQPVAFWCNPISGHNTLYWYLQNLGQGPELLIRYENEEAVDDSQLPKDRFSAERLKGVDSTLKIQPAELGDSAVYLCASSLTGVIGYTFGSGTRLTVV.